The clone carrying this T cell receptor beta chain was observed a single time. This sample is part of a study of blood T cell repertoires in COVID-19. The germline gives CDR1 MNHEY, CDR2 SVGAGI. J lost 7 bases, V lost 1 base, and 8 bases had no gene match. This CDR3 is 15 amino acids long. This table comes from immunoSEQ multiplex PCR, and its TCRdb copy is limited to in-frame clones, with some not included. The sample carries 410,000 or so clones, approximately 89% recorded once. The chain recombines TRBV6-5 with TRBJ2-7, with 9 bases aligning to TRBD2. The sample taken for sequencing was peripheral blood. This TCR came from a woman aged 40 to 49 with COVID-19, enrolled during active disease. The CDR3 loop reads CASSYLSGGPGEQYF. CDR3 nucleotide sequence: TGTGCCAGCAGTTACTTAAGCGGGGGGCCGGGGGAGCAGTACTTC.